A single sample gave rise to the 17 T cell receptor beta chains below, sequenced in a study of PD-L1 blockade in urothelial cancer. Assay used: immunoSEQ multiplex PCR; TCRdb lists only in-frame clones, some missing. Among approximately 38,000 clones, about 86% were seen once, and the ten largest hold approximately 15%. Specimen: PBMCs, collected around atezolizumab (anti-PD-L1) treatment. These receptors were collected from a man aged 60 to 69 with urothelial cancer.

V gene TRBV4-2 combines with J gene TRBJ2-3, with 8 bases identical to TRBD2. The CDR3 contains 19 residues. The germline CDR1 and CDR2 sequences are LGHNA and YNFKEQ. Trimming removed 3 bases from V and 0 bases from J; junction bases left unmatched: 14. The CDR3 protein is CASSHMTLLADTSTDTQYF. CDR3 in DNA: TGTGCCAGCAGCCACATGACTTTACTAGCGGATACTAGCACAGATACGCAGTATTTT.

This chain connects TRBV10-2 to TRBJ2-7, with D maybe TRBD1 (5 bases). Per the germline V gene, CDR1 is WSHSY and CDR2 is SAAADI. The length of the CDR3 is 14 residues. Trimming took off 2 bases at V and 4 bases at J, with 12 bases between the two ends. CDR3: CASSEAGLIYEQYF. The CDR3 DNA sequence: TGCGCCAGCAGTGAGGCAGGGCTAATTTACGAGCAGTACTTC.

The chain has TRBV2 and TRBJ1-6; a weak D match, TRBD1 (5 bases). Trimming pared 8 bases from V and 1 base from J, leaving 12 bases between. CDR1 is SNHLY, CDR2 FYNNEI, per germline. The CDR3 is 15 amino acids. The CDR3 DNA reads TGTGCCAGCGTGGCGACAGATTCCTATAATTCACCCCTCCACTTT. This sequence encodes CASVATDSYNSPLHF.

The gene calls are TRBV9 and TRBJ2-1; D unclear. The CDR3 spans 14 residues. CDR1 is SGDLS, CDR2 YYNGEE, per germline. V shed 4 bases and J shed 12 bases, with 20 bases lying between them. The CDR3 DNA reads as TGTGCCAGCAGCCTGCAATTCAACGGTCGAGGGCAGTTCTTC. Residues: CASSLQFNGRGQFF.

The CDR3 DNA sequence: TGTGCCAGTAGCGGACAGGTCACAACTAATGAAAAACTGTTTTTT. Translated: CASSGQVTTNEKLFF. The chain combines TRBV19 with TRBJ1-4; 7 bases agree with TRBD1. The CDR3 covers 15 residues. V lost 6 bases, J lost 0 bases, and 4 bases stayed unmatched. Germline V CDR1 and CDR2: LNHDA, SQIVND (reference sequence).

J is TRBJ1-5 and V is TRBV7-8; the D is unclear. Deletions cut 4 bases from V and 7 bases from J, with 11 bases between. The germline V gene encodes CDR1 SGHVS and CDR2 FQNEAQ. The CDR3 loop spans 13 amino acids. This CDR3 is CASSSPGGQPQHF. CDR3 coding DNA: TGTGCCAGCAGCTCCCCGGGAGGACAGCCCCAGCATTTT.

The gene calls are TRBV6-1 and TRBJ1-2, with no clear D. Germline V lookup: CDR1 MNHNS, CDR2 SASEGT. The CDR3 totals 14 residues. Between the trimmed V and J ends, which lost 0 bases and 8 bases, there was a span of 13 bases. As DNA, the CDR3 is TGTGCCAGCAGTGAAGCGCGGTTAAGGTTGGGCTACACCTTC. This sequence encodes CASSEARLRLGYTF.

This sequence joins TRBV7-9 and TRBJ1-1; 8 bases agree with TRBD1. CDR3 length equals 13 residues. Unmatched junction bases numbered 1, after V lost 6 bases and J lost 1 base. CDR1 is SEHNR and CDR2 is FQNEAQ in the germline V gene (reference sequence). CDR3 DNA: TGTGCCAGCAGGGACAGGGAGAACACTGAAGCTTTCTTT. This sequence encodes CASRDRENTEAFF.

The chain links TRBV29-1 to TRBJ2-5, with 8 bases aligning to TRBD1. The CDR3 sequence is 12 residues long. Germline CDR1 is SQVTM and CDR2 is ANQGSEA. Trimming took 7 bases from V and 4 from J; bases not matched to a gene: 5. CDR3 DNA: TGCAGCGGTCGAACAGGGGGAGAGACCCAGTACTTC. It is translated as CSGRTGGETQYF.

The chain is built from TRBV6-5 and TRBJ2-5; a weak D match, TRBD1 (6 bases). Germline assignment: CDR1 MNHEY and CDR2 SVGAGI. Trimming took 5 bases from V and 3 from J, leaving 16 bases between them. CDR3 size: 15 residues. CDR3 sequence: CASSRPDSAKETQYF. Written as DNA, the CDR3 is TGTGCCAGCAGTAGACCGGACAGCGCGAAAGAGACCCAGTACTTC.

The chain carries TRBV5-1 and TRBJ2-7, with 8 nucleotides matching TRBD1. CDR3 length equals 14 residues. Looked up from germline, CDR1 is SGHRS and CDR2 is YFSETQ. J lost 2 bases, V lost 2 bases, and 3 bases had no gene match. This CDR3 is CASSFLDRAYEQYF. For the CDR3, the DNA is TGCGCCAGCAGCTTCTTGGACAGGGCCTACGAGCAGTACTTC.

V usage is TRBV2 and J usage is TRBJ2-2; 10 bases fit TRBD2. Germline CDR1 is SNHLY and CDR2 is FYNNEI. The CDR3 runs to 15 residues. V was pared by 4 bases and J by 7 bases, with 6 bases of the junction left unmatched. CDR3 bases: TGTGCCAGCAGTGGGTGGACTAGCGGATTCGGGGAGCTGTTTTTT. It translates to CASSGWTSGFGELFF.

The chain couples TRBV6-6 to TRBJ1-2, with unresolved D. V was pared by 2 bases and J by 6 bases, with 7 bases between. Germline-derived CDR1 and CDR2 are MNHNY and SVGAGI (reference sequence). The CDR3 covers 12 residues. The CDR3 DNA sequence: TGTGCCAGCAGTTACATGAGAAATGGCTACACCTTC. Translated, it gives CASSYMRNGYTF.

This sequence joins TRBV28 and TRBJ2-7; possibly TRBD2 for D (6 bases). The V end was cut by 6 bases, the J end by 4 bases, with 19 bases between. The CDR3 has 15 amino acids. Germline CDR1 and CDR2: MDHEN and SYDVKM. CDR3 DNA: TGTGCCAGCAGCCAGGTCCGGGGGTTTGAGTACGAGCAGTACTTC. Its protein product is CASSQVRGFEYEQYF.

In this sample, this clone turned up a few times. This chain connects TRBV10-1 to TRBJ2-2; D is perhaps TRBD1 (5 bases). Trimming left V 6 bases short and J 6 bases short, with 11 bases between. CDR3 length equals 13 residues. CDR1 and CDR2 from the germline V gene are WNHNN and SYGVQD (reference sequence). DNA for the CDR3: TGCGCCAGCAGCAGACAGATGTCCGGGGAGCTGTTTTTT. Amino acids: CASSRQMSGELFF.

The genes are TRBV4-2 and TRBJ1-5, with 12 bases matching TRBD1. The germline CDR1 and CDR2 sequences are LGHNA and YNFKEQ. This CDR3 comprises 14 residues. With V trimmed by 11 bases and J by 9 bases, 11 bases remained unmatched. The CDR3 DNA is TGTGCCGTATCACCGGGACAGGGGGCTTTGCCCCAGCATTTT. Translating it yields CAVSPGQGALPQHF.

Details on this clone: Because the CDR3's place on the DNA is in doubt, the DNA is left out and the CDR3 is given as listed by TCRdb. V usage is TRBV28 and J usage is TRBJ2-7; the table's D call TRBD2 went unverified against the DNA. CDR1 and CDR2 from the germline V gene are MDHEN and SYDVKM. Inclusive of both ends, the CDR3 amounts to 14 amino acids. The CDR3 protein is CASSTSIGPYEQYF.